This T cell receptor beta chain was captured in a study of cytomegalovirus exposure and HLA in healthy donors. This table comes from immunoSEQ multiplex PCR, and its TCRdb copy is limited to in-frame clones, with some not included. The table has some 210,000 clones, about nine tenths seen once; the top ten hold about 2%. Sequencing used PBMCs. The TCR originated in a woman between 18 and 30 years old in good health and CMV-seropositive.

CDR3 sequence (DNA): TGTGCCAGCAGTTACCAGGCTAGCGGGAGGGGTGAGCAGTTCTTC. Its protein is CASSYQASGRGEQFF. V gene TRBV6-5 combines with J gene TRBJ2-1; TRBD2 matches at 12 bases. The CDR3 is 15 amino acids. Germline V gene data show CDR1 as MNHEY and CDR2 as SVGAGI. J lost 9 bases, V lost 2 bases, and 5 bases had no gene match.